This T cell receptor beta chain was captured by sequencing in a study of blood T cell repertoires in COVID-19. CDR3 size: 16 residues. Trimming cost V 5 bases and J 2 bases, with 15 bases left between them. Germline V gene lookup returns CDR1 SEHNR and CDR2 FQNEAQ (reference sequence). Original data processing: Estimation of nucleated cell counts relied on the amplification of reference gene primers. Some clones are missing from TCRdb's copy, which holds only in-frame ones; the method was immunoSEQ multiplex PCR. V and J calls and clone size are those listed in that table; D and trimming were worked out from the DNA. This table has under 95,000 clones, roughly 87% appearing once.

The specimen sequenced was peripheral blood. This clonotype was obtained from a man between 50 and 59 years old with acute or convalescent COVID-19. The chain is built from TRBV7-9 and TRBJ1-4, with a possible D match to TRBD1 (6 bases). CDR3 residues: CASSQITGPTNEKLFF. CDR3 nucleotide sequence: TGTGCCAGCAGCCAGATAACAGGGCCTACTAATGAAAAACTGTTTTTT.